One and the same sample provided the 23 T cell receptor beta chains below, sequenced in a study of T-cell reconstitution after alpha-beta-depleted transplantation in children. Unique molecular identifiers were incorporated during preparation of the TCRbeta library. One entry per CDR3 protein results from TCRdb running MiXCR on the PCR reads. The data show around 680,000 distinct CDR3 sequences, roughly 17% seen once. The specimen was PBMCs from the stem cell graft donor, collected from the stem cell graft. The receptors stem from a human donor who donated a stem cell graft to a child with acute myeloid leukemia.

In DNA form, the CDR3 reads TGTGCCAGTACCTCGGGGTACGAGCAGTTCTTC. This encodes CASTSGYEQFF. The chain employs TRBV19 and TRBJ2-1, with D perhaps matching TRBD2 (5 bases). Per the germline V gene, CDR1 is LNHDA and CDR2 is SQIVND (reference sequence). This CDR3 contains 11 residues. V shed 7 bases and J shed 10 bases, with 11 bases lying between them.

The count of this clonotype is one. V and J are TRBV6-1 and TRBJ1-2; D gene unclear. The germline V and J ends were trimmed by 2 bases and 5 bases, with 9 bases remaining between them. The germline V gene encodes CDR1 MNHNS and CDR2 SASEGT. The CDR3 consists of 13 residues. The CDR3 here is CASSEIPGYGYTF. CDR3 sequence (DNA): TGTGCCAGCAGTGAAATTCCGGGATATGGCTACACCTTC.

The rearrangement joins TRBV2 to TRBJ2-3, with 14 bases that match TRBD2. CDR3 length: 19 amino acids. Germline CDR1 SNHLY, CDR2 FYNNEI. The J segment lost 6 bases and the V segment lost 10 bases, leaving 21 bases of the junction unmatched. CDR3 region: CAIARTSGTSGGGKDTQYF. DNA for the CDR3: TGTGCCATTGCGAGAACCTCCGGGACTAGCGGGGGCGGTAAGGATACGCAGTATTTT.

This clonotype came up once. The chain combines TRBV27 with TRBJ2-7, with 10 bases aligning to TRBD1. The germline V gene encodes CDR1 MNHEY and CDR2 SMNVEV (reference sequence). This CDR3 spans 16 amino acids. After removal of 4 bases from V and 0 bases from J, the junction contained 6 bases not matched to a gene. The CDR3 DNA sequence: TGTGCCAGCAGTTCCCCGGGACAGGGGACCTCCTACGAGCAGTACTTC. It specifies CASSSPGQGTSYEQYF.

This clonotype was detected ten times or more. The chain joins TRBV20-1 to TRBJ2-5; the D is unclear. Germline-derived CDR1 and CDR2 are DFQATT and SNEGSKA (reference sequence). The V end lost 5 bases, the J end lost 0 bases, and 10 bases lay between the germline ends. The CDR3 runs to 13 residues. This CDR3 is CSAQTLNQETQYF. The CDR3 bases are TGCAGTGCTCAGACCTTAAACCAAGAGACCCAGTACTTC.

The chain carries TRBV20-1 and TRBJ1-1; 9 positions match TRBD1. The CDR3 consists of 15 residues. V dropped 3 bases and J dropped 3; count of bases not matched to a gene: 8. CDR1 and CDR2 (germline): DFQATT, SNEGSKA (reference sequence). CDR3 bases: TGCAGTGCTAGCAAACCGGACAGGGGATACACTGAAGCTTTCTTT. Translated, it gives CSASKPDRGYTEAFF.

The CDR3 DNA reads as TGTGCCAGCAGTTATTACGAGATGAAGAACACTGAAGCTTTCTTT. Translated, it gives CASSYYEMKNTEAFF. The rearrangement uses TRBV6-5 and TRBJ1-1, with D unclear. This CDR3 has 15 amino acids. The V and J ends lost 3 bases and 1 base respectively, with 12 bases between them. From germline, CDR1 is MNHEY and CDR2 SVGAGI.

The chain uses TRBV20-1 and TRBJ1-2; tentative D call: TRBD1 (5 bases). CDR1 is DFQATT and CDR2 is SNEGSKA in the germline V gene (reference sequence). The CDR3 contains 13 residues. With 7 bases removed from V and 3 bases from J, the gap between germline ends came to 15 bases. CDR3 residues: CSGRGGADYGYTF. In DNA, the CDR3 is TGCAGTGGTCGGGGAGGGGCCGACTATGGCTACACCTTC.

This clonotype has at least ten counts. The chain uses TRBV4-2 and TRBJ1-5; D ambiguous. The germline CDR1 and CDR2 sequences are LGHNA and YNFKEQ. This CDR3 comprises 12 residues. V was pared by 1 base and J by 7 bases, with 5 bases between. The CDR3 coding sequence is TGTGCCAGCAGCCAAGGTTTGCAGCCCCAGCATTTT. Its protein is CASSQGLQPQHF.

This clonotype was seen only a few times. This chain connects TRBV5-1 to TRBJ2-5; TRBD1 aligns across 9 bases. After removal of 3 bases from V and 4 bases from J, the junction contained 4 bases not matched to a gene. This CDR3 has 14 residues. The germline V gene has CDR1 SGHRS and CDR2 YFSETQ. Here the CDR3 reads CASSSPGQGETQYF. The CDR3 bases are TGCGCCAGCAGCTCACCGGGACAGGGAGAGACCCAGTACTTC. Supplemented by reference TRBV5-1 and TRBJ2-5, the full variable domain reads KAGVTQTPRYLIKTRGQQVTLSCSPISGHRSVSWYQQTPGQGLQFLFEYFSETQRNKGNFPGRFSGRQFSNSRSEMNVSTLELGDSALYLCASSSPGQGETQYFGPGTRLLVL.

The sample holds a few counts of this clonotype. The J gene is TRBJ1-2, the V gene TRBV13; TRBD1 might be the D (6 bases). CDR1 and CDR2 from the germline V gene are PRHDT and FYEKMQ (reference sequence). Trimming cost V 5 bases and J 1 base, with 17 bases left between them. This CDR3 is 16 amino acids long. The CDR3 DNA is TGTGCCAGCAGCCCTCCCGGGGGCGGGGATAACTATGGCTACACCTTC. Protein sequence: CASSPPGGGDNYGYTF.

This clonotype was recorded a few times. The chain has TRBV20-1 and TRBJ2-7, with TRBD2 matching 10 bases. V lost 2 bases and J lost 2; bases outside the gene matches: 12. This CDR3 has 17 residues. CDR1 and CDR2 from the germline V gene are DFQATT and SNEGSKA (reference sequence). The chain's CDR3 is CSARPTSGRTPTYEQYF. CDR3 nucleotide sequence: TGCAGTGCTAGACCGACTAGCGGGCGTACTCCCACCTACGAGCAGTACTTC.

This clonotype was found a few times. The CDR3 DNA follows: TGTGCCAGCACCCCTTCGTACGAGCAGTACTTC. It codes for CASTPSYEQYF. V usage is TRBV7-9 and J usage is TRBJ2-7; D ambiguous. Trimming stripped 7 bases from V and 4 bases from J, with 8 bases between. The CDR3 is made up of 11 amino acids. The germline V gene encodes CDR1 SEHNR and CDR2 FQNEAQ (reference sequence).

This clonotype was recorded a few times. The gene calls are TRBV6-2 or TRBV6-3 and TRBJ1-1; TRBD1 aligns across 10 bases. Germline assignment: CDR1 MNHEY and CDR2 SVGEGT. V gave up 4 bases and J gave up 6 bases; unmatched junction bases: 2. The CDR3 has 13 amino acids. CDR3 in amino acids: CASSLGQGPEAFF. CDR3 nucleotide sequence: TGTGCCAGCAGTTTGGGACAGGGGCCTGAAGCTTTCTTT.

CDR3 in DNA: TGTGCCATCAGTGAGTCCGCTGAAGCTTTCTTT. It translates to CAISESAEAFF. The gene calls are TRBV10-3 and TRBJ1-1; unclear D gene. The CDR3 covers 11 residues. Deletions cut 0 bases from V and 6 bases from J, with 2 bases between. Germline CDR1 ENHRY, CDR2 SYGVKD.

This chain uses TRBV2 with TRBJ2-1; D may correspond to TRBD1 or TRBD2 (5 bases each). Trimming took off 4 bases at V and 5 bases at J, with 21 bases between the two ends. The length of the CDR3 is 17 residues. From germline, CDR1 is SNHLY and CDR2 FYNNEI. The DNA of the CDR3 is TGTGCCAGCAGTGCCCATTGGGGCGGGCAAGGTCACAATGAGCAGTTCTTC. This gives the protein CASSAHWGGQGHNEQFF.

This clonotype has a count of ten or more. The chain recombines TRBV29-1 with TRBJ2-1; 7 bases match TRBD1. V was pared by 5 bases and J by 5 bases, with 9 bases of the junction left unmatched. Germline loops: CDR1 SQVTM, CDR2 ANQGSEA. This CDR3 has 14 residues. CDR3 in amino acids: CSVPWGQLNNEQFF. The CDR3 DNA is TGCAGCGTTCCCTGGGGACAGCTGAACAATGAGCAGTTCTTC.

This clonotype was observed at least ten times. J is TRBJ2-5 and V is TRBV29-1; no firm D call. The CDR3 sequence is 12 residues long. Looked up from germline, CDR1 is SQVTM and CDR2 is ANQGSEA. V was pared by 5 bases and J by 2 bases, with 9 bases between. The CDR3 here is CSVRTGQETQYF. CDR3 DNA: TGCAGCGTTCGGACCGGGCAAGAGACCCAGTACTTC.

This clonotype was detected ten times or more. The genes are TRBV6-5 and TRBJ1-2, with 10 bases lining up with TRBD1. V trimming: 2 bases; J trimming: 2 bases; junction bases outside the gene matches: 5. This CDR3 spans 16 amino acids. Germline-derived CDR1 and CDR2 are MNHEY and SVGAGI. This CDR3 is CASSYAKDRGNYGYTF. The DNA for the CDR3 is TGTGCCAGCAGTTACGCGAAGGACAGGGGGAACTATGGCTACACCTTC.

This clonotype turned up a few times. This chain joins TRBV7-2 and TRBJ2-3, with D uncertain. Between the trimmed V and J ends, which lost 2 bases and 6 bases, there was a span of 9 bases. CDR3 length: 13 amino acids. Germline values: CDR1 SGHTA, CDR2 FQGNSA. The CDR3 region has the DNA TGTGCCAGCAGCTTAATTAGTTCCGATACGCAGTATTTT. Protein: CASSLISSDTQYF.

This clonotype was picked up a small number of times. This chain connects TRBV15 to TRBJ2-5; the D is unclear. The CDR3 is 14 residues long. The V end was cut by 3 bases, the J end by 5 bases, with 13 bases between. Germline loops: CDR1 LNHNV, CDR2 YYDKDF (reference sequence). The CDR3 bases are TGTGCCACCAGCAGGGACCCGCTTGGGGAGACCCAGTACTTC. As protein: CATSRDPLGETQYF.

This clonotype occurred a few times. V gene TRBV7-2 combines with J gene TRBJ2-4; TRBD1 agrees at 8 bases. J lost 6 bases, V lost 8 bases, and 9 bases had no gene match. This CDR3 has 14 residues. From germline, CDR1 is SGHTA and CDR2 FQGNSA. In DNA form, the CDR3 reads TGTGCCAGCGACGGAGGACAGGGAGTAAACATTCAGTACTTC. Translating gives CASDGGQGVNIQYF.

This clonotype was picked up many times. CDR3 bases: TGCAGTGCCGAAATGGGAGGGAGCAATCAGCCCCAGCATTTT. This sequence encodes CSAEMGGSNQPQHF. The chain links TRBV20-1 to TRBJ1-5, with D uncertain. CDR1 and CDR2 (germline): DFQATT, SNEGSKA (reference sequence). V was pared by 6 bases and J by 1 base, with 13 bases between. This CDR3 comprises 14 residues.